This TCR beta chain emerged from a study of blood T cell repertoires in COVID-19. Across the study: The cDNA or gDNA used as material had been derived from T cells, B-cell-depleted T cells, or PBMCs.

The CDR3 consists of 12 residues. Germline V gene data show CDR1 as SQVTM and CDR2 as ANQGSEA. V gave up 6 bases and J gave up 3 bases, with 11 bases separating them. Original handling: Researchers report that nucleated cell counts were estimated from reference gene primer amplification. TCRdb's copy holds only in-frame clones and misses some; the assay was immunoSEQ multiplex PCR. V, J and clone size are those of that table, while D and trimming were read from the DNA. The sample gives under 300,000 clones, roughly 87% of which show up once; more than 5% is in the top ten. This clonotype was sampled from a woman in her 30s with acute COVID-19. The chain carries TRBV29-1 and TRBJ2-5; D is unclear. The source material was PBMCs or T cells enriched from blood (not recorded which). Here the CDR3 DNA reads TGCAGCGTCCAGACAAGTGAAGAGACCCAGTACTTC. Translating it yields CSVQTSEETQYF.